This TCR beta chain derives from a study of blood T cell repertoires in COVID-19. Study-wide background: Samples taken during acute and convalescent COVID-19 were collected in the United States, Italy and Spain. PBMCs, B-cell-depleted T cells, or T cells were the source of the cDNA or gDNA that made up the material.

Original analysis: Amplification of reference gene primers was used by the study to estimate nucleated cell counts. Measured with immunoSEQ multiplex PCR; TCRdb has only the in-frame clones, and not every one. V and J calls and clone size are as listed in that table; D and trimming were resolved from the DNA. This table holds 250,000 or so clones, about 82% found once. Germline trimming cut 11 bases from V and 0 bases from J; bases unmatched to any gene: 4. This CDR3 has 13 residues. Germline V gene sequence: CDR1 MNHNY, CDR2 SVGAGI (reference sequence). This clone was seen just once. The chain combines TRBV6-6 with TRBJ1-5; the match to TRBD1 covers 7 bases. This clonotype originated in an older man with acute or convalescent COVID-19. Material for sequencing was peripheral blood. Written as DNA, the CDR3 is TGTGCCGCGGGACAGTTTAGCAATCAGCCCCAGCATTTT. Its protein product is CAAGQFSNQPQHF.